The clone carrying this T cell receptor beta chain was counted only a few times. Its target is unknown. This sample was included in a study of spatial heterogeneity in lung cancer. At the level of the study: An average of more than ten raw reads was observed per unique TCR and UMI combination.

The CDR3 has 15 residues. V lost 1 base to trimming and J lost 2 bases; unmatched junction nucleotides: 4. Time point indicated: sample taken at primary tumor resection. From tumor, nontumor lung or frozen PBMC, whole RNA was taken unsorted for sequencing. The donors, 70 or so patients with untreated early-stage non-small cell lung cancer, provided the samples. Unique molecular identifiers, one per molecule, were present on every TCR cDNA molecule. TCRdb analysed the 5' RACE reads with MiXCR anew, one entry per CDR3 protein. The table has around 45,000 distinct CDR3 sequences, about 10% seen once. Findings and caveats of the study: Blood contained ubiquitous expanded tumor TCRs more at resection than at follow-up.

The input for sequencing was PBMCs, taken at surgery. The rearrangement links TRBV12-3 or TRBV12-4 to TRBJ2-5, with 7 bases fitting TRBD2. The receptor was isolated from a female donor with early-stage non-small cell lung cancer. The CDR3 DNA is TGTGCCAGCAGTTTAGGGCTAGCGGAGCAAGAGACCCAGTACTTC. This encodes CASSLGLAEQETQYF.